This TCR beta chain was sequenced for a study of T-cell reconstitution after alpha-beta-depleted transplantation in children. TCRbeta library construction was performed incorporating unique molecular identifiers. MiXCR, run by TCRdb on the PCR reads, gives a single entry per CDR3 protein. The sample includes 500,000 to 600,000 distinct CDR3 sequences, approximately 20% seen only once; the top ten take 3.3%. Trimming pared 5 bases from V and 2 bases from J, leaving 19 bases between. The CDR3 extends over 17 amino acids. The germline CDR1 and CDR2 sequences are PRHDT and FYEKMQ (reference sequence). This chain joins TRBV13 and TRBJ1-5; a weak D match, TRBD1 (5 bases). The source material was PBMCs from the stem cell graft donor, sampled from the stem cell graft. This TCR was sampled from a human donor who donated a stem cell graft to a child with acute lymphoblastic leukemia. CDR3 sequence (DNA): TGTGCCAGCAGCAGAATGTTCGGGACCAGGGGCAATCAGCCCCAGCATTTT. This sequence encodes CASSRMFGTRGNQPQHF.